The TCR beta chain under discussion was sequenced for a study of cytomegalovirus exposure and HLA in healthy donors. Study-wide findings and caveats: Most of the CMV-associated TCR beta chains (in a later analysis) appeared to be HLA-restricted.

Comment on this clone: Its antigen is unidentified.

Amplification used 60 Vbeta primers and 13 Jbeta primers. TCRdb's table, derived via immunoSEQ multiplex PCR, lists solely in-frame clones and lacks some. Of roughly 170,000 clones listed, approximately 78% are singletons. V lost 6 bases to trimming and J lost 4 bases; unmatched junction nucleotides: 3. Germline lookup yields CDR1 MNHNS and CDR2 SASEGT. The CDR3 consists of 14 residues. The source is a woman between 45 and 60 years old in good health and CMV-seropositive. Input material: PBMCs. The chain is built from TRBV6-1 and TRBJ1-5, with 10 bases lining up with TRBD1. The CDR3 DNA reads TGTGCCAGCAGGGGGGGACAGGGGAATCAGCCCCAGCATTTT. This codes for CASRGGQGNQPQHF.